This T cell receptor (beta chain) came from a study of shared clonotypes between healthy human individuals. For this clone: Its antigen is unidentified.

This CDR3 is 14 amino acids long. Germline V lookup: CDR1 SGHTA, CDR2 FQGNSA. Trimming took 2 bases from V and 4 from J, leaving 9 bases between them. Broader study findings: Depth was large, yet rarefaction showed that sorted-subset sequencing was incomplete. Clonotype sharing levels among donors were expected to vary with sequencing depth.

As defined, naive CD8 cells were CD45RO-negative and positively selected for CCR7, with terminally differentiated effector memory CD45RA+ cells excluded. Several immunoSEQ 96-well plates shared each subset's DNA, each plate a replicate. As processed by the authors: Filtering differed, since immunoSEQ gave only junction sequences and no quality scores. This table comes from immunoSEQ multiplex PCR, and its TCRdb copy is limited to in-frame clones, with some not included. Clone size and the V and J calls come from that table; the DNA yielded D and trimming. The data contain roughly 810,000 clones, about 96% of them singletons.

The sequenced sample consisted of naive CD8+ T cells sorted from blood. The rearrangement uses TRBV7-2 and TRBJ2-1; no firm D call. The clonotype was recovered from a man aged 30 to 39 in good health. As DNA, the CDR3 is TGTGCCAGCAGCTTAAAAGCGTTGTACAATGAGCAGTTCTTC. Its translation: CASSLKALYNEQFF.